Detailed here is one T cell receptor beta chain. Its antigen remains unknown. The sample is drawn from a study of CD4 T cells in relation to SARS-CoV-2 and coronaviruses. The study's findings and limits: Pre-pandemic and post-infection samples never came from the same donor.

Method: immunoSEQ multiplex PCR; TCRdb's copy keeps in-frame clones and lacks some. The table records about 64,000 clones, 94% of them present only once. Unexposed donor CD4+ T cells date from about 2011-2018, before the COVID-19 pandemic. The CDR3 runs to 15 residues. V was pared by 2 bases and J by 3 bases, with 11 bases between. Germline V gene data show CDR1 as MNHNS and CDR2 as SASEGT. The clonotype was recovered from a human donor in good health. The chain joins TRBV6-1 to TRBJ1-3; D is undetermined. Sequenced sample: naive CD4+ T cells from PBMCs. The subset here: naive CD4+ T cells isolated by negative enrichment. The CDR3 here is CASSESGRSGNTIYF. The CDR3 DNA sequence: TGTGCCAGCAGTGAATCTGGGAGGAGTGGAAACACCATATATTTT.